Listed here is a single T cell receptor (beta chain). Patients from Seattle were sampled longitudinally, starting during active infection. Profiling relied on immunoSEQ multiplex PCR, and the TCRdb table lists in-frame clones only, not all of them. The sample lists over 60,000 clones; under 90% were seen once. V shed 4 bases and J shed 5 bases, with 20 bases lying between them. The CDR3 consists of 15 residues. Germline CDR1 and CDR2: SQVTM and ANQGSEA. The source of the sample is a study of blood T cell repertoires in COVID-19. Study-level information: Samples came from the United States, Italy and Spain, spanning acute and convalescent COVID-19. PBMCs, B-cell-depleted T cells, or T cells were the source of the cDNA or gDNA that made up the material.

This sequence originates from a man aged 50 to 60 with COVID-19, enrolled during active disease. The gene calls are TRBV29-1 and TRBJ1-2; the D gene is possibly TRBD1 (6 bases). Input material: peripheral blood. The CDR3 DNA reads as TGCAGCGTTGTGCTAGGTTCGGACAGACGATATGGCTACACCTTC. Translated, it gives CSVVLGSDRRYGYTF. The full variable domain, in which reference TRBV29-1 and TRBJ1-2 provide the parts outside the CDR3, is SAVISQKPSRDICQRGTSLTIQCQVDSQVTMMFWYRQQPGQSLTLIATANQGSEATYESGFVIDKFPISRPNLTFSTLTVSNMSPEDSSIYLCSVVLGSDRRYGYTFGSGTRLTVV.